This TCR beta chain was sequenced during a study of metastatic and nonmetastatic thyroid tumors. Study at large: Repertoires were compared across blood and tumor or nodule tissue from malignant and benign thyroid patients.

Among the patients, none had received any treatment before thyroid surgery. The CDR3 is made up of 14 amino acids. Looked up from germline, CDR1 is SGHRS and CDR2 is YFSETQ. In the original processing: Built for papillary thyroid cancer, a distant-metastasis classifier drew on CDR3 differences across clinicopathological groups. TCRdb re-analyzed the PCR reads using MiXCR. In this record, the V and J calls reflect TCRdb's handling and not the investigators' own analysis. Among tens of thousands of clones listed, under 15% were seen once. Overall study findings and caveats: TCR beta diversity was reportedly significantly higher in malignant thyroid tumors than benign nodules, in blood and tumor.

Points on this clone: Its antigen is not known. Being one base from a much bigger clone, this may be a read error. The same CDR3 arises from other DNA sequences in this sample as well.

Sequencing used tumor tissue. The receptor was isolated from a female donor with papillary thyroid cancer or a benign thyroid nodule (not recorded which). Some clones in this sample may be carry-over from other donors' samples. The gene calls are TRBV5-1 and TRBJ2-5, with unresolved D. CDR3: CASSLIRRQETQYF. In DNA form, the CDR3 reads TGCGCCAGCAGCTTGATCCGCCGTCAAGAGACCCAATACTTC.